Below are 20 T cell receptor beta chains sequenced from a single sample in a study of shared clonotypes between healthy human individuals. Assay: immunoSEQ multiplex PCR; the TCRdb copy retains only in-frame clones and omits some. The sample carries 2.3 million or so clones, approximately 95% recorded once. Material for sequencing was naive CD4+ T cells from PBMCs. Subset of the sample: CD45RA+ positively selected. These receptors originate from a man between 18 and 29 years old in good health. Some clones in this sample may be carry-over from other donors' samples.

The chain is built from TRBV11-2 and TRBJ2-5; D assignment may be TRBD1 or TRBD2 (5 bases each). In germline, CDR1 is SGHAT, CDR2 FQNNGV. The CDR3 runs 13 residues. V was cut by 5 bases and J by 7 bases, with 14 bases left in between. The CDR3 loop reads CASSPGTGGTQYF. For the CDR3, the DNA is TGTGCCAGCAGCCCTGGGACGGGCGGGACCCAGTACTTC.

The rearrangement uses TRBV28 and TRBJ1-2; no clear D gene. The CDR3 runs to 16 residues. CDR1 and CDR2 (germline): MDHEN, SYDVKM. The V gene lost 4 bases and the J gene lost 0 bases, with 15 bases spanning the gap. For the CDR3, the DNA is TGTGCCAGCAGTTCCCCTTTTGGGAAAGCTAACTATGGCTACACCTTC. This translates into CASSSPFGKANYGYTF.

This chain links TRBV5-4 with TRBJ2-1, with no clear D. Germline V gene sequence: CDR1 SGHNT, CDR2 YYREEE (reference sequence). The ends were cut back, 4 bases at V and 0 bases at J, with 11 bases in the middle. This CDR3 is built from 15 residues. The CDR3 reads CASSPAPSSYNEQFF. In nucleotides, the CDR3 is TGTGCCAGCAGCCCAGCACCGAGCTCCTACAATGAGCAGTTCTTC.

The chain joins TRBV5-1 to TRBJ2-2; no firm D call. Germline V gene data show CDR1 as SGHRS and CDR2 as YFSETQ. This CDR3 has 15 amino acids. V was trimmed by 0 bases and J by 5 bases, leaving 11 bases between them. In DNA form, the CDR3 reads TGCGCCAGCAGCTTGGCGGGTCAAAGGACCGGGGAGCTGTTTTTT. Its protein is CASSLAGQRTGELFF.

The genes are TRBV5-1 and TRBJ2-2; D unresolved. Germline V lookup: CDR1 SGHRS, CDR2 YFSETQ. Trimming took 0 bases from V and 1 from J, leaving 13 bases between them. The CDR3 runs 17 residues. The CDR3 nucleotides read TGCGCCAGCAGCTTGGATCCGGGCGCGAAGAACACCGGGGAGCTGTTTTTT. It yields the protein CASSLDPGAKNTGELFF.

V gene TRBV2 combines with J gene TRBJ2-1, with 12 bases aligning to TRBD2. The CDR3 loop spans 15 amino acids. Germline CDR1 SNHLY, CDR2 FYNNEI. V was pared by 2 bases and J by 7 bases, with 3 bases of the junction left unmatched. As DNA, the CDR3 is TGTGCCAGCAGTGAAAACGGACTAGCGGGGAATGAGCAGTTCTTC. The encoded protein is CASSENGLAGNEQFF.

The chain has TRBV28 and TRBJ2-3; 9 positions agree with TRBD2. The CDR3 runs 18 residues. Trimming removed 0 bases from V and 5 bases from J; junction bases left unmatched: 12. Germline lookup yields CDR1 MDHEN and CDR2 SYDVKM. The CDR3 DNA is TGTGCCAGCAGTTTATGGGGGTTAAGTAGCGGGAGCTTAGATACGCAGTATTTT. As protein: CASSLWGLSSGSLDTQYF.

CDR3: CSIMWGGRTEAFF. CDR3 in DNA: TGCAGCATTATGTGGGGGGGGAGAACTGAAGCTTTCTTT. The chain couples TRBV29-1 to TRBJ1-1; a weak D match, TRBD1 (5 bases). V lost 8 bases, J lost 5 bases, and 18 bases lay in between. Germline V lookup: CDR1 SQVTM, CDR2 ANQGSEA. CDR3 length: 13 residues.

As concerns this clone: Other DNA sequences in the sample encode the same CDR3. This chain uses TRBV5-1 with TRBJ2-7; 10 bases line up with TRBD1. Losses at the gene ends were 4 bases for V and 2 bases for J; bases not matched to a gene: 6. The germline CDR1 and CDR2 sequences are SGHRS and YFSETQ. This CDR3 contains 15 residues. CDR3 amino acids: CASSTSGTGAYEQYF. DNA for the CDR3: TGCGCCAGCAGCACATCCGGGACAGGGGCCTACGAGCAGTACTTC.

CDR3 bases: TGTGCCTGGAGCCTCGATGGGTACAATGAGCAGTTCTTC. Translation gives CAWSLDGYNEQFF. This sequence joins TRBV30 and TRBJ2-1; D gene ambiguous. The V end lost 3 bases, the J end lost 4 bases, and 10 bases lay between the germline ends. The germline V gene encodes CDR1 GTSNPN and CDR2 SVGIG (reference sequence). The CDR3 runs to 13 residues.

The chain recombines TRBV18 with TRBJ1-1, with a tentative D call TRBD1 (5 bases). The germline V gene has CDR1 KGHSH and CDR2 LQKENI. With 2 bases removed from V and 1 base from J, the gap between germline ends came to 17 bases. The CDR3 consists of 17 residues. CDR3 residues: CASSPGAGWVANTEAFF. The CDR3 DNA sequence: TGTGCCAGCTCACCAGGCGCAGGGTGGGTCGCGAACACTGAAGCTTTCTTT.

J is TRBJ2-5 and V is TRBV28; D might be TRBD2 (7 bases). This CDR3 is built from 13 residues. V was cut by 10 bases and J by 4 bases, with 16 bases left in between. The germline gives CDR1 MDHEN, CDR2 SYDVKM. The DNA of the CDR3 is TGTGCCACCTGGAGGGGGGAGGGAGAGACCCAGTACTTC. Its protein is CATWRGEGETQYF. The entire variable domain, with the rest obtained from reference TRBV28 and TRBJ2-5, is as follows: DVKVTQSSRYLVKRTGEKVFLECVQDMDHENMFWYRQDPGLGLRLIYFSYDVKMKEKGDIPEGYSVSREKKERFSLILESASTNQTSMYLCATWRGEGETQYFGPGTRLLVL.

V and J are TRBV5-8 and TRBJ2-7, with D perhaps matching TRBD1 or TRBD2 (5 bases each). V dropped 1 base and J dropped 0 bases, with 11 bases sitting between them. The V gene's germline CDR1 is SGHTS and CDR2 YDEGEE. This CDR3 has 15 residues. Here the CDR3 reads CASSLKRDRSYEQYF. The CDR3 DNA follows: TGTGCCAGCAGCTTGAAGAGGGACCGCTCCTACGAGCAGTACTTC.

The V gene is TRBV19, the J gene TRBJ1-1, with D possibly TRBD1 on 6 matching bases. The ends were cut back, 6 bases at V and 3 bases at J, with 8 bases in the middle. The CDR3 extends over 12 amino acids. Germline-derived CDR1 and CDR2 are LNHDA and SQIVND (reference sequence). DNA for the CDR3: TGTGCCAGTAGAGACAGGTACACTGAAGCTTTCTTT. Residues: CASRDRYTEAFF.

Concerning this clone itself: Other DNA sequences of this sample code for an identical CDR3. The V gene is TRBV27, the J gene TRBJ2-5; D call uncertain. Trimming removed 4 bases at V and 5 bases at J, with 5 bases between. The V gene's germline CDR1 is MNHEY and CDR2 SMNVEV (reference sequence). The CDR3 runs 11 residues. The chain's CDR3 is CASSSGETQYF. The DNA for the CDR3 is TGTGCCAGCAGTTCGGGCGAGACCCAGTACTTC.

The V and J genes are TRBV27 and TRBJ2-1, with TRBD1 matching 10 bases. The trim removed 5 bases at V and 8 bases at J, leaving 12 bases unmatched. CDR1 is MNHEY and CDR2 is SMNVEV in the germline V gene (reference sequence). The CDR3 has 16 amino acids. The CDR3 is CASSLRPGQGLYEQFF. The CDR3 DNA sequence: TGTGCCAGCAGTCTCCGCCCGGGACAGGGGCTCTATGAGCAGTTCTTC.

The gene calls are TRBV5-1 and TRBJ1-3; D ambiguous. This CDR3 contains 15 residues. CDR1 SGHRS and CDR2 YFSETQ come from the germline V gene. V was trimmed by 4 bases and J by 2 bases, leaving 13 bases between them. The CDR3 nucleotides are TGCGCCAGCAGCCGTGGAAGCAGCACTGGAAACACCATATATTTT. Its protein is CASSRGSSTGNTIYF.

V usage is TRBV9 and J usage is TRBJ2-2; D is unclear. The ends were cut back, 3 bases at V and 8 bases at J, with 11 bases in the middle. Germline lookup yields CDR1 SGDLS and CDR2 YYNGEE. This CDR3 spans 13 amino acids. The DNA for the CDR3 is TGTGCCAGCAGCGACAATTCGAGGGGGGAGCTGTTTTTT. Protein product: CASSDNSRGELFF.

The chain links TRBV4-1 to TRBJ2-7, with 9 bases aligning to TRBD1. V trimming: 1 base; J trimming: 5 bases; junction bases outside the gene matches: 9. The CDR3 loop spans 16 amino acids. Germline values: CDR1 MGHRA, CDR2 YSYEKL. CDR3 bases: TGCGCCAGCAGCCAAGCCTGGACAGGGGTTGTAGACGAGCAGTACTTC. Protein: CASSQAWTGVVDEQYF.

This chain links TRBV2 with TRBJ2-3, with 10 bases aligning to TRBD2. Germline V gene sequence: CDR1 SNHLY, CDR2 FYNNEI. Trimming removed 6 bases from V and 14 bases from J; junction bases left unmatched: 17. The CDR3 totals 15 residues. The DNA of the CDR3 is TGTGCCAGCAGCTACGACAGGGAAATAGCGGGGGGCCGGTATTTT. It is translated as CASSYDREIAGGRYF.